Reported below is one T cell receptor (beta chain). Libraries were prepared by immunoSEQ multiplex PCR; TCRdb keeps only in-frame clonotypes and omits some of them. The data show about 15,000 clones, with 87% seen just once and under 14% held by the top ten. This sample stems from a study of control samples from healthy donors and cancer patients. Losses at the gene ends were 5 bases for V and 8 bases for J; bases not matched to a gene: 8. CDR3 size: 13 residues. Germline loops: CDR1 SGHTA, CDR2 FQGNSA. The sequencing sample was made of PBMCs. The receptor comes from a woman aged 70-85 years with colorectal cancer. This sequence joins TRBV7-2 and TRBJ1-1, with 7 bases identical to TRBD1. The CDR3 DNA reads TGTGCCAGCAGCCACCAGGGGGACAGAGAAGCTTTCTTT. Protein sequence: CASSHQGDREAFF.